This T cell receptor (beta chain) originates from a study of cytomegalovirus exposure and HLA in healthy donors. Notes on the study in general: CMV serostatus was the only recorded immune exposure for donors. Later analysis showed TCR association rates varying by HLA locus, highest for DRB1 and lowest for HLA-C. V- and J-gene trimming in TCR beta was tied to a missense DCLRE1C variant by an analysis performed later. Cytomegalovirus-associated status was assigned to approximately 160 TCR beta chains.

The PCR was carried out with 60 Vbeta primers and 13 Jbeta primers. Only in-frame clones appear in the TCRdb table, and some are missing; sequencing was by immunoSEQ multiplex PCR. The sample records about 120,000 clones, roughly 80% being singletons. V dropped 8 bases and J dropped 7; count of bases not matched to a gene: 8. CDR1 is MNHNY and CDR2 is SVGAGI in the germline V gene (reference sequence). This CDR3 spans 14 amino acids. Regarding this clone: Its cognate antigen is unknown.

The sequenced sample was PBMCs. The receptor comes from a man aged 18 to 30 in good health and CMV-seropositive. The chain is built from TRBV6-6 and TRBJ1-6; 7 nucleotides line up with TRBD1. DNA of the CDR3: TGTGCCAGCGGCGAAAGCAGGGGGAATTCACCCCTCCACTTT. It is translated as CASGESRGNSPLHF.